These 30 T cell receptor beta chains came from one sample sequenced in a study of cytomegalovirus exposure and HLA in healthy donors. PCR employed 60 Vbeta and 13 Jbeta primers. Clones were read by immunoSEQ multiplex PCR, and TCRdb kept only the in-frame ones, dropping some. The sample gives some 180,000 clones, over 65% of which show up once; about 3.8% is in the top ten. The sample was PBMCs. The receptors stem from a woman aged 60 to 75 in good health and CMV-seropositive.

The genes are TRBV7-3 and TRBJ2-7; 10 nucleotides line up with TRBD2. Germline V lookup: CDR1 SGHTA, CDR2 FQGTGA. V shed 2 bases and J 0 bases; nucleotides not matched to a gene: 10. The CDR3 loop spans 18 amino acids. The CDR3 loop is CASSLLSLAGVNSYEQYF. In DNA form, the CDR3 reads TGTGCCAGCAGCTTATTATCCCTAGCGGGAGTGAACTCCTACGAGCAGTACTTC. Based on the CDR3 plus reference TRBV7-3 and TRBJ2-7, the full variable domain is GAGVSQTPSNKVTEKGKYVELRCDPISGHTALYWYRQSLGQGPEFLIYFQGTGAADDSGLPNDRFFAVRPEGSVSTLKIQRTERGDSAVYLCASSLLSLAGVNSYEQYFGPGTRLTVT.

The chain couples TRBV5-1 to TRBJ2-7; 10 bases fit TRBD2. V gave up 4 bases and J gave up 5 bases; unmatched junction bases: 9. The germline CDR1 and CDR2 sequences are SGHRS and YFSETQ. This CDR3 region has 15 residues. The CDR3 sequence: CASSLLAGVMNEQYF. The CDR3 DNA sequence: TGCGCCAGCAGCCTCCTAGCGGGAGTAATGAACGAGCAGTACTTC.

In this sample, this clone turned up a few times. The chain is built from TRBV6-1 and TRBJ1-1; 8 bases line up with TRBD1. CDR1 and CDR2 from the germline V gene are MNHNS and SASEGT. V lost 9 bases, J lost 6 bases, and 3 bases stayed unmatched. The CDR3 is made up of 11 amino acids. The CDR3 DNA sequence: TGTGCCAGTTACAGGGGGGCTGAAGCTTTCTTT. It is translated as CASYRGAEAFF.

This chain links TRBV25-1 with TRBJ2-1, with 11 bases fitting TRBD2. In germline, CDR1 is MGHDK, CDR2 SYGVNS. The V gene end was trimmed by 6 bases and the J gene end by 5 bases; junction bases not matched to a gene: 3. This CDR3 region has 14 residues. CDR3 region: CASRLAGANNEQFF. In DNA, the CDR3 is TGTGCCAGCAGACTAGCGGGGGCCAACAATGAGCAGTTCTTC.

This CDR3 reads CASSEWSGQGLDTQYF. CDR3 in DNA: TGTGCCAGCAGTGAATGGTCGGGACAGGGATTGGATACGCAGTATTTT. The chain couples TRBV6-1 to TRBJ2-3, with 9 bases that match TRBD1. Germline-derived CDR1 and CDR2 are MNHNS and SASEGT. CDR3 length equals 16 residues. V trimming: 2 bases; J trimming: 6 bases; junction bases outside the gene matches: 9.

This clone has just a few counts. The genes are TRBV4-1 and TRBJ1-1; TRBD1 might be the D (6 bases). In germline, CDR1 is MGHRA, CDR2 YSYEKL. V lost 7 bases and J lost 4, with 13 bases in between. CDR3 length: 13 residues. The CDR3 DNA sequence: TGCGCCAGCACCGGACAGCCCAGCACTGAAGCTTTCTTT. It is translated as CASTGQPSTEAFF.

The chain uses TRBV18 and TRBJ2-1, with D perhaps matching TRBD2 (6 bases). Per the germline V gene, CDR1 is KGHSH and CDR2 is LQKENI. The CDR3 totals 16 residues. The germline V and J ends were trimmed by 0 bases and 3 bases, with 12 bases remaining between them. CDR3 amino acids: CASSPPGVGGYNEQFF. CDR3 coding DNA: TGTGCCAGCTCACCACCGGGAGTGGGGGGCTACAATGAGCAGTTCTTC.

V is TRBV4-2 and J is TRBJ2-5; maybe TRBD1 (6 bases). There are 18 residues in the CDR3. Germline V gene lookup returns CDR1 LGHNA and CDR2 YNFKEQ. V gave up 0 bases and J gave up 5 bases, with 22 bases separating them. The CDR3 sequence is CASSQESGTFGVQETQYF. CDR3 bases: TGTGCCAGCAGCCAAGAATCAGGGACATTCGGGGTCCAGGAGACCCAGTACTTC.

This chain connects TRBV19 to TRBJ2-7, with 12 bases that match TRBD2. In germline, CDR1 is LNHDA, CDR2 SQIVND (reference sequence). J lost 5 bases, V lost 4 bases, and 9 bases had no gene match. This CDR3 spans 16 amino acids. CDR3 loop: CASSTGLAGIRNEQYF. The CDR3 region has the DNA TGTGCCAGTAGTACCGGACTAGCGGGAATTCGTAACGAGCAGTACTTC.

The V gene is TRBV2, the J gene TRBJ2-5; D might be TRBD1 (6 bases). The last part of the DNA fits TRBJ2-7 better; the J call may be wrong. Germline V gene data show CDR1 as SNHLY and CDR2 as FYNNEI. The CDR3 runs to 14 residues. This CDR3 reads CARRTPGQNYEQYF. The CDR3 region has the DNA TGTGCCAGACGAACTCCGGGACAAAACTACGAGCAGTACTTC.

The V gene is TRBV7-2, the J gene TRBJ2-7; the match to TRBD1 covers 8 bases. The CDR3 sequence is 16 residues long. Trimming cost V 1 base and J 1 base; bases outside gene matches: 6. The germline gives CDR1 SGHTA, CDR2 FQGNSA. The CDR3 nucleotides are TGTGCCAGCAGCTTAGGACTGGGACAGGCTTCCTACGAGCAGTACTTC. Its translation: CASSLGLGQASYEQYF.

The CDR3 sequence: CASSGGTGDWDTFF. The CDR3 DNA reads as TGCGCCAGCAGCGGCGGGACAGGGGATTGGGACACTTTCTTT. V is TRBV5-1 and J is TRBJ1-1, with 10 nucleotides matching TRBD1. The CDR3 is made up of 14 amino acids. Germline V gene lookup returns CDR1 SGHRS and CDR2 YFSETQ. The V gene end was trimmed by 4 bases and the J gene end by 12 bases; junction bases not matched to a gene: 12.

The CDR3 DNA follows: TGCGCCAGCAGTGAGTCGAACTTTCGGGGCGAGCAGTACTTC. Amino acids: CASSESNFRGEQYF. This chain uses TRBV10-2 with TRBJ2-7, with D possibly matching TRBD2 (5 bases). Germline assignment: CDR1 WSHSY and CDR2 SAAADI. Trimming pared 0 bases from V and 6 bases from J, leaving 12 bases between. This CDR3 is 14 amino acids long.

The CDR3 DNA reads as TGTGCCAGCAGCTCCCTCCTACTGACAGGGAGGATAAATGAGCAGTTCTTC. Protein product: CASSSLLLTGRINEQFF. The chain joins TRBV11-2 to TRBJ2-1; D may be TRBD1 (7 bases). The CDR3 has 17 residues. With 4 bases removed from V and 7 bases from J, the gap between germline ends came to 23 bases. The germline CDR1 and CDR2 sequences are SGHAT and FQNNGV. Together with reference TRBV11-2 and TRBJ2-1, the CDR3 gives the full variable domain: EAGVAQSPRYKIIEKRQSVAFWCNPISGHATLYWYQQILGQGPKLLIQFQNNGVVDDSQLPKDRFSAERLKGVDSTLKIQPAKLEDSAVYLCASSSLLLTGRINEQFFGPGTRLTVL.

The chain joins TRBV11-3 to TRBJ1-5, with D possibly TRBD1 on 5 matching bases. Germline CDR1 SGHNT, CDR2 YENEEA. The V end lost 4 bases, the J end lost 6 bases, and 13 bases lay between the germline ends. CDR3 size: 14 residues. CDR3 nucleotides: TGTGCCAGCAGCTCCTACAGGACCGGTCAGCCCCAGCATTTT. Protein: CASSSYRTGQPQHF.

The rearrangement links TRBV6-1 to TRBJ1-5; TRBD1 matches at 12 bases. With V trimmed by 6 bases and J by 5 bases, 5 bases remained unmatched. In germline, CDR1 is MNHNS, CDR2 SASEGT. The CDR3 runs 15 residues. The chain's CDR3 is CASRHRDRGHQPQHF. The CDR3 bases are TGTGCCAGCAGGCACCGGGACAGGGGGCATCAGCCCCAGCATTTT.

The chain employs TRBV30 and TRBJ1-1; TRBD1 matches at 7 bases. The ends lost 5 bases at V and 0 bases at J; junction bases unmatched: 9. This CDR3 is built from 15 residues. In germline, CDR1 is GTSNPN, CDR2 SVGIG (reference sequence). CDR3: CAWGRVGQLNTEAFF. The CDR3 DNA reads TGTGCCTGGGGGCGGGTGGGACAGTTGAACACTGAAGCTTTCTTT.

Note on this clone: At one of its ends the junction is not consistent with the germline gene, which may arise from a read error. At the DNA level, this CDR3 is encoded by other sequences in the same sample as well. The rearrangement uses TRBV28 and TRBJ1-5; D is perhaps TRBD1 (6 bases). The CDR3 has 15 amino acids. Looked up from germline, CDR1 is MDHEN and CDR2 is SYDVKM. This CDR3 is CASSTGGHSNQPQHF. CDR3 nucleotide sequence: TGTGCCAGCAGTACGGGGGGACATAGCAATCAACCCCAGCATTTT.

V usage is TRBV29-1 and J usage is TRBJ1-2; 8 positions agree with TRBD1. CDR3 length: 12 amino acids. With V trimmed by 4 bases and J by 11 bases, 9 bases remained unmatched. Germline V gives CDR1 SQVTM, CDR2 ANQGSEA. The CDR3 DNA follows: TGCAGCGTTGGAGGACAGGGAGTCGGGTACACCTTC. Amino acids: CSVGGQGVGYTF. The full variable domain, with the rest looked up from reference TRBV29-1 and TRBJ1-2, is SAVISQKPSRDICQRGTSLTIQCQVDSQVTMMFWYRQQPGQSLTLIATANQGSEATYESGFVIDKFPISRPNLTFSTLTVSNMSPEDSSIYLCSVGGQGVGYTFGSGTRLTVV.

In regard to this clone: A junction end diverges from the germline sequence, so it may reflect a read error. The J gene is TRBJ1-1, the V gene TRBV30; 7 nucleotides match TRBD1. The germline CDR1 and CDR2 sequences are GTSNPN and SVGIG (reference sequence). The CDR3 totals 15 residues. The CDR3 reads CAWSRKQGRNTKAFF. The CDR3 DNA sequence: TGTGCCTGGAGCCGCAAACAGGGGAGGAACACTAAAGCTTTCTTT.

The chain carries TRBV29-1 and TRBJ2-2; D gene unclear. Germline CDR1 is SQVTM and CDR2 is ANQGSEA. V was pared by 5 bases and J by 5 bases, with 18 bases between. The CDR3 runs to 15 residues. CDR3 loop: CSVRPDPRQTGELFF. Here the CDR3 DNA reads TGCAGCGTTAGACCCGACCCGCGGCAGACCGGGGAGCTGTTTTTT.

This chain links TRBV11-2 with TRBJ2-7; possible D gene TRBD2, 7 bases. Germline CDR1 and CDR2: SGHAT and FQNNGV. The CDR3 length is 16 residues. V was pared by 1 base and J by 3 bases, with 16 bases between. CDR3 amino acids: CASSLGLAGANYEQYF. The CDR3 nucleotides read TGTGCCAGCAGCTTAGGGTTGGCGGGGGCAAACTACGAGCAGTACTTC.

This rearrangement joins TRBV5-1 to TRBJ2-7, with 8 bases aligning to TRBD1. V lost 0 bases to trimming and J lost 3 bases; unmatched junction nucleotides: 11. CDR3 length: 17 amino acids. The V gene's germline CDR1 is SGHRS and CDR2 YFSETQ. CDR3 residues: CASSLGADRQGNYEQYF. In DNA, the CDR3 is TGCGCCAGCAGCTTGGGGGCCGACCGACAGGGGAACTACGAGCAGTACTTC.

This clone has only a few counts. The chain links TRBV27 to TRBJ2-5, with 9 bases that match TRBD2. There are 12 residues in the CDR3. Germline V gives CDR1 MNHEY, CDR2 SMNVEV (reference sequence). V shed 6 bases and J 10 bases; nucleotides not matched to a gene: 6. The CDR3 protein is CASSFGREGQYF. DNA of the CDR3: TGTGCCAGCAGCTTCGGGCGGGAGGGCCAGTACTTC.

The chain employs TRBV4-3 and TRBJ2-1; D gene ambiguous. CDR1 is LGHNA and CDR2 is YSLEER in the germline V gene. The V gene lost 1 base and the J gene lost 8 bases, with 18 bases spanning the gap. This CDR3 has 16 residues. The CDR3 protein is CASSQVSLVRFDEQFF. The CDR3 DNA follows: TGCGCCAGCAGCCAAGTTAGCCTAGTTCGCTTCGATGAGCAGTTCTTC.

The rearrangement uses TRBV15 and TRBJ1-3, with 11 bases fitting TRBD1. With V trimmed by 2 bases and J by 2 bases, 2 bases remained unmatched. CDR1 LNHNV and CDR2 YYDKDF come from the germline V gene (reference sequence). The CDR3 is made up of 16 amino acids. DNA of the CDR3: TGTGCCACCAGCAGAAGGACAGGGGGCCCTGGAAACACCATATATTTT. It specifies CATSRRTGGPGNTIYF.

A remark on this clone: The junction and the germline gene differ at one end; a read error may be behind it. This chain links TRBV7-9 with TRBJ1-6, with D maybe TRBD1 (5 bases). The CDR3 runs 15 residues. Germline V gene lookup returns CDR1 SEHNR and CDR2 FQNEAQ (reference sequence). As DNA, the CDR3 is TGTTCCAGCAGCCTTACGGTGGGGGGGAATTCACCCCTCCACTTT. It encodes CSSSLTVGGNSPLHF.

This sequence joins TRBV11-2 and TRBJ2-2; D is perhaps TRBD2 (6 bases). The CDR3 is 15 amino acids. Trimming stripped 2 bases from V and 3 bases from J, with 10 bases between. Germline V gene sequence: CDR1 SGHAT, CDR2 FQNNGV. The CDR3 loop is CASSLSLAHTGELFF. The CDR3 bases are TGTGCCAGCAGCTTAAGTCTAGCGCACACCGGGGAGCTGTTTTTT.

The gene calls are TRBV28 and TRBJ1-6, with D perhaps TRBD1 (6 bases). Per germline, CDR1 MDHEN and CDR2 SYDVKM. Trimming stripped 5 bases from V and 7 bases from J, with 9 bases between. The CDR3 length is 13 residues. The CDR3 loop is CASSPTGNSPLHF. The CDR3 DNA reads as TGTGCCAGCAGTCCCACAGGGAATTCACCCCTCCACTTT.

This sequence joins TRBV5-1 and TRBJ1-1; D is possibly TRBD1 (6 bases). The germline V gene encodes CDR1 SGHRS and CDR2 YFSETQ. CDR3 size: 15 residues. Trimming took off 6 bases at V and 4 bases at J, with 19 bases between the two ends. CDR3 amino acids: CASTRARGAATEAFF. In DNA, the CDR3 is TGCGCCAGCACCCGGGCGCGGGGGGCCGCCACTGAAGCTTTCTTT.